This T cell receptor (beta chain) was captured by sequencing in a study of cytomegalovirus exposure and HLA in healthy donors. Study results and limitations: TCR clusters originating in the first cohort tended to co-occur in the 120 validation repertoires, according to a later analysis. The listing of some 170 TCR beta chains classed them as cytomegalovirus-associated. Researchers reported that three CMV-associated chains were confirmed in vitro as CMV antigen-specific. Reportedly, cytomegalovirus status was diagnosed with high sensitivity and specificity.

This table comes from immunoSEQ multiplex PCR, and its TCRdb copy is limited to in-frame clones, with some not included. This table holds fewer than 150,000 clones, just over 85% found once. As to this clone: Its antigen remains unidentified.

Specimen: PBMCs. The sequence was obtained from a woman between 18 and 29 years old in good health and CMV-seropositive.

The CDR3: CASSLTSGRPGCSYEQYF. The DNA of the CDR3 is TGTGCCAGCAGCCTAACTAGCGGGCGCCCCGGGTGCTCCTACGAGCAGTACTTC. The chain links TRBV21-1 to TRBJ2-7; the table's D call TRBD2 went unverified against the DNA. TRBV21-1 represents a pseudogene. This CDR3 is built from 18 residues.